The rows below give T cell receptor beta chains drawn from one sample of a study of shared clonotypes between healthy human individuals. Some clones are missing from TCRdb's copy, which holds only in-frame ones; the method was immunoSEQ multiplex PCR. The top ten hold 0.1% to 0.15% of the sample, which has 2 million or so clones, 85% to 95% seen once. Sequenced input: naive CD4+ T cells sorted from blood. All receptors derive from a man aged 18-30 years in good health. CDR3s include the opening cysteine and the closing phenylalanine or tryptophan. The order of the fields is V gene, CDR3 protein.

V: TRBV7-2
CDR3: CASSPVRGSNYGYTF

V: TRBV29-1
CDR3: CSVDLSGNTIYF

V: TRBV19
CDR3: CASSSAALQETQYF

V: TRBV5-1
CDR3: CASSLEPRDRDFPGELFF

V: TRBV6-1
CDR3: CASSEVRGQPQHF

V: TRBV2
CDR3: CASSGHGTSNSPLHF

V: TRBV18
CDR3: CASSRDATGELFF

V: TRBV30
CDR3: CACSGETDQPQHF

V: TRBV12-5
CDR3: CASGLPPGQVLIYEQYF

V: TRBV28
CDR3: CASSLRGSSYNEQFF

V: TRBV11-3
CDR3: CASSRGGQSTDTQYF

V: TRBV6-5
CDR3: CASSYGTRQETQYF

V: TRBV18
CDR3: CASSPKRAANSPLHF

V: TRBV7-9
CDR3: CASSKQQGGTEAFF

V: TRBV5-6
CDR3: CASSLGGRARIETQYF

V: TRBV7-9
CDR3: CASSPSGLNEQFF

V: TRBV4-1
CDR3: CASSQPGQGYEQYF

V: TRBV6-1
CDR3: CASGIEITDTQYF

V: TRBV5-1
CDR3: CASSSTGQFGTGELFF

V: TRBV9
CDR3: CASSVVGTGDNEQFF

V: TRBV6-5
CDR3: CASSYSRTSTDTQYF

V: TRBV11-2
CDR3: CASSFGGASEAFF

V: TRBV30
CDR3: CAGLKNIQYF

V: TRBV28
CDR3: CASSLLGTGSQETQYF

V: TRBV5-1
CDR3: CASSLAERVSGANVLTF

V: TRBV18
CDR3: CASSVGTYVANYGYTF

V: TRBV9
CDR3: CASSLGRDTEAFF

V: TRBV6-5
CDR3: CASSYLAGGSRSPLHF

V: TRBV5-1
CDR3: CASSLGATPYEQYF

V: TRBV11-2
CDR3: CASSYGTSSYEQYF

V: TRBV19
CDR3: CASSSSPGQGYEQYF

V: TRBV9
CDR3: CASSVGSPQDNEQFF

V: TRBV4-1
CDR3: CASSLPGQGLHEQYF

V: TRBV5-4
CDR3: CASSLKSDPYQETQYF

V: TRBV12-5
CDR3: CASGVGQLSTDTQYF

V: TRBV18
CDR3: CASSPVGTKTGELFF

V: TRBV5-1
CDR3: CASSFEGVTDTQYF

V: TRBV7-9
CDR3: CASTSVMNTEAFF

V: TRBV6-4
CDR3: CASSDNIRDEQFF

V: TRBV11-2
CDR3: CASSSLRGVRGGYTF

V: TRBV19
CDR3: CASRKAGGYTEAFF

V: TRBV6-1
CDR3: CAIHPNGETQYF

V: TRBV25-1
CDR3: CASSGGLTSSGNTIYF

V: TRBV5-5
CDR3: CASSLGASNEKLFF

V: TRBV20-1
CDR3: CSAREPQHF

V: TRBV7-9
CDR3: CASSRTATNEKLFF

V: TRBV11-2
CDR3: CASSLAAGSTEAFF

V: TRBV18
CDR3: CASSPYSNQPQHF

V: TRBV5-1
CDR3: CASSLGQVGTEAFF

V: TRBV6-1
CDR3: CASSGGQGVGNGYTF

V: TRBV11-2
CDR3: CASSQEYPGQQFF

V: TRBV7-9
CDR3: CASSSNPNTEAFF

V: TRBV10-3
CDR3: CAITSSLSSYEQYF

V: TRBV6-1
CDR3: CASSEARVGTSTDTQYF

V: TRBV9
CDR3: CASSVGQVVYNEQFF

V: TRBV29-1
CDR3: CSVVPAGTNYGYTF

V: TRBV5-5
CDR3: CASSYSLSGQVNSPLHF

V: TRBV10-3
CDR3: CAISELTGGGTGELFF

V: TRBV18
CDR3: CASSIERGVNEQYF

V: TRBV2
CDR3: CASRGPVRGSPLHF